This TCR beta chain was documented in a study of vaccination effects on CD4 cells after COVID-19. Study in general: Vaccination of participants consisted of two doses of either the BNT162b2 or mRNA-1273 vaccine.

The germline CDR1 and CDR2 sequences are LGHNA and YNFKEQ. V was clipped by 1 base and J by 5 bases, with 9 bases between them. The CDR3 has 15 residues. Data came from immunoSEQ multiplex PCR; TCRdb stores just in-frame clones and leaves some out. Of roughly 35,000 clones in the sample, 55% to 85% were seen once. Antigen-specific CD4+ T cells expanded by the ViraFEST assay with viral peptide pools were then sequenced. Following 10 days of culture, CD4+ T cells were isolated. Vaccinated participants had no history of SARS-CoV-2 infection and tested negative for nucleocapsid antibodies. A few million PBMC were placed in each well, which was supplemented with roughly 9.1 IU/ml IL-2 and around 9.5 ug/ml peptides. A few counts support this clone. Its target is not known.

The V and J genes are TRBV4-2 and TRBJ2-6, with no clear D. The clonotype originates from a human donor who received a COVID-19 vaccine. The sequences come from CD4+ T cells from PBMCs cultured with HCoV-OC43 spike peptides, collected before COVID-19 vaccination. Subset indicated: HCoV-OC43 spike overlapping peptide pool stimulation. In nucleotides, the CDR3 is TGTGCCAGCAGCCAAGGGAGTCTCTGGGCCAACGTCCTGACTTTC. This codes for CASSQGSLWANVLTF.